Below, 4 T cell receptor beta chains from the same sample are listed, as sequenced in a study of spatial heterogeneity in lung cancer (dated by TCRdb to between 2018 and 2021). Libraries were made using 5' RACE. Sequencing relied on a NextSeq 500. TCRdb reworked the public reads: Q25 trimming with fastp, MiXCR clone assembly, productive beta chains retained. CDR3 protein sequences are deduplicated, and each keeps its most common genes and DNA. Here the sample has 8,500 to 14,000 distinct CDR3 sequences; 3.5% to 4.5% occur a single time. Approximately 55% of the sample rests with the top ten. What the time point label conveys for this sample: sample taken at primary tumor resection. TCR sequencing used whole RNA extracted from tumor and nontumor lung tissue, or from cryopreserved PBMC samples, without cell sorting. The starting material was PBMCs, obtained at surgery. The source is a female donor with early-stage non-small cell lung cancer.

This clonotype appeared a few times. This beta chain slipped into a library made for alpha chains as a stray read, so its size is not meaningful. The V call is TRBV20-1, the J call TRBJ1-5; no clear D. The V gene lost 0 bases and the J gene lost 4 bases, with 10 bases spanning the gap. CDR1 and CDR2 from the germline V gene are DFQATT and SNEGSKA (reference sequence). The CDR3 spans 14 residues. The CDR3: CSARDISGNQPQHF. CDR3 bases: TGCAGTGCTAGAGACATCTCGGGGAATCAGCCCCAGCATTTT.

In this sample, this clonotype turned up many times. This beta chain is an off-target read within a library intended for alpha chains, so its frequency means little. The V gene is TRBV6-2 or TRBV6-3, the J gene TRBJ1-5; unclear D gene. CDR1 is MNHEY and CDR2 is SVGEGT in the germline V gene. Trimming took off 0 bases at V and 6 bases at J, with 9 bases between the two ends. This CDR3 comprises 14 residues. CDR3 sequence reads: CASSYSSEGQPQHF. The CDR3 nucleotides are TGTGCCAGCAGTTACTCGAGTGAGGGTCAGCCCCAGCATTTT.

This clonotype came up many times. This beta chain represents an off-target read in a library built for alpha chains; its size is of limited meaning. CDR3 residues: CASGIVRQETQYF. For the CDR3, the DNA is TGTGCCAGCGGCATCGTGAGACAAGAGACCCAGTACTTC. The chain is built from TRBV2 and TRBJ2-5; D is uncertain. The germline gives CDR1 SNHLY, CDR2 FYNNEI. Trimming removed 8 bases from V and 2 bases from J, with 12 bases in between. The CDR3 has 13 residues.

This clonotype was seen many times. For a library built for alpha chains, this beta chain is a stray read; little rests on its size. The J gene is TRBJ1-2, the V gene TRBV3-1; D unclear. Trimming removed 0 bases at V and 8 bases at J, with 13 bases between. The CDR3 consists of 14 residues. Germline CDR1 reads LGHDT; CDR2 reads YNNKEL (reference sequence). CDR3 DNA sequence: TGTGCCAGCAGCCAAGATCGTAATTTGAAGGGCTACACCTTC. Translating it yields CASSQDRNLKGYTF.